A single sample gave rise to the 27 T cell receptor beta chains below, sequenced in a study of kidney transplant recipient with SARS-CoV-2 infection. MiXCR, run by TCRdb on the reads, gives a single entry per CDR3 protein. The profile shows 200,000 to 300,000 distinct CDR3 sequences, 29% of them singletons. Material: a blood sample, obtained at baseline and on roughly day 120 from a kidney transplant recipient. The receptors were gathered from a male patient in his 30s who had COVID-19 and was a kidney transplant recipient. Some T cells may be supplied by the graft donor.

Comment on this clonotype: One base away lies a much larger clone, so this may be a sequencing read error. Since the CDR3 does not end with the conserved phenylalanine or tryptophan, this likely comes from a read error. This chain connects TRBV7-2 to TRBJ1-2; D not resolved. Trimming left V 5 bases short and J 4 bases short, with 23 bases between. The CDR3 sequence is 17 residues long. The germline CDR1 and CDR2 sequences are SGHTA and FQGNSA. The CDR3 coding sequence is TGTGCCAGCAGCGGAACAGTCAGAGACGGAAAGACCTATGGCTACACCATC. Its protein is CASSGTVRDGKTYGYTI.

This clonotype was counted at least ten times. The rearrangement uses TRBV7-9 and TRBJ2-6; maybe TRBD1 (5 bases). The CDR3 is made up of 15 amino acids. CDR1 is SEHNR and CDR2 is FQNEAQ in the germline V gene (reference sequence). Trimming removed 5 bases from V and 2 bases from J, with 10 bases in between. The CDR3 loop is CASSPWGAGANVLTF. Here the CDR3 DNA reads TGTGCCAGCAGCCCATGGGGCGCTGGGGCCAACGTCCTGACTTTC.

Worth noting for this clonotype: With a much larger clone just one base away, this may be a read error. The CDR3 protein is CASSRGWGIYEQYF. The CDR3 DNA is TGTGCCAGCAGCAGAGGCTGGGGGATTTACGAGCAGTACTTC. This sequence joins TRBV11-3 and TRBJ2-7, with D perhaps being TRBD1 or TRBD2 (5 bases each). CDR1 and CDR2 from the germline V gene are SGHNT and YENEEA. The V and J ends lost 5 bases and 4 bases respectively, with 15 bases between them. The CDR3 runs 14 residues.

This clonotype has a count of ten or more. The chain uses TRBV7-1 and TRBJ1-2; D gene unclear. TRBV7-1 is recorded as an ORF, its role being uncertain. The CDR3 totals 17 residues. Trimming stripped 5 bases from V and 4 bases from J, with 23 bases between. The CDR3 DNA reads as TGTGCCAGCAGCGCTAAGGCTCACGAGGGAAAGACCTATGGCTACACCTTC. It encodes CASSAKAHEGKTYGYTF.

This clonotype came up many times. The chain links TRBV20-1 to TRBJ2-7; 9 bases fit TRBD2. There are 15 residues in the CDR3. Germline assignment: CDR1 DFQATT and CDR2 SNEGSKA (reference sequence). The V segment lost 0 bases and the J segment 3 bases; nucleotides outside the gene matches: 6. DNA of the CDR3: TGCAGTGCTAGAGATTCTAGCGGGGTTCTCTACGAGCAGTACTTC. Translating gives CSARDSSGVLYEQYF.

This clonotype was picked up many times. The chain links TRBV5-1 to TRBJ1-1; no clear D gene. This CDR3 has 14 amino acids. The ends were cut back, 0 bases at V and 1 base at J, with 7 bases in the middle. In germline, CDR1 is SGHRS, CDR2 YFSETQ. The CDR3 DNA sequence: TGCGCCAGCAGCTTGGCAATGACGAACACTGAAGCTTTCTTT. This translates into CASSLAMTNTEAFF.

This clonotype was seen ten or more times. The chain links TRBV3-1 to TRBJ1-6; tentative D call: TRBD1 (6 bases). The V and J ends lost 0 bases and 8 bases respectively, with 8 bases between them. The CDR3 spans 14 residues. Per the germline V gene, CDR1 is LGHDT and CDR2 is YNNKEL (reference sequence). CDR3 in DNA: TGTGCCAGCAGCCAAGACAGGGGAGATTCACCCCTCCACTTT. It translates to CASSQDRGDSPLHF.

This chain connects TRBV6-5 to TRBJ1-2, with D unclear. The CDR3 covers 17 residues. Germline CDR1 and CDR2: MNHEY and SVGAGI. V lost 4 bases, J lost 4 bases, and 22 bases lay in between. The CDR3 spells CASSSVGGGRKAYGYTF. Written as DNA, the CDR3 is TGTGCCAGCAGTTCTGTGGGAGGTGGGAGAAAGGCCTATGGCTACACCTTC.

As regards this clonotype: It may be a read error: a sequence one base away is much more abundant. The chain couples TRBV6-5 to TRBJ1-2, with TRBD1 identical over 8 bases. CDR3 length: 15 amino acids. The germline V gene has CDR1 MNHEY and CDR2 SVGAGI. Germline trimming cut 4 bases from V and 4 bases from J; bases unmatched to any gene: 8. This CDR3 reads CASSCSQGAPYGYTF. The DNA of the CDR3 is TGTGCCAGCAGTTGCTCGCAGGGGGCGCCCTATGGCTACACCTTC.

This clonotype appeared many times. V gene TRBV6-4 combines with J gene TRBJ1-2, with D unresolved. Germline V gene sequence: CDR1 MRHNA, CDR2 SNTAGT. This CDR3 region has 17 residues. Trimming left V 4 bases short and J 4 bases short, with 22 bases between. As DNA, the CDR3 is TGTGCCAGCAGTGTGCTGGTCTCACACGGAAAGACCTATGGCTACACCTTC. It codes for CASSVLVSHGKTYGYTF.

On this clonotype: A single base separates this from a much larger clone, so it may be a read error. The V gene is TRBV6-5, the J gene TRBJ1-1; 7 bases map to TRBD1. The length of the CDR3 is 15 residues. Germline trimming cut 0 bases from V and 5 bases from J; bases unmatched to any gene: 6. CDR1 and CDR2 from the germline V gene are MNHEY and SVGAGI. The CDR3 is CASSYSTGSITEAFF. CDR3 bases: TGTGCCAGCAGTTACTCGACAGGGAGTATAACTGAAGCTTTCTTT.

To note about this clonotype: This may arise from a read error, as a much more abundant clone is one base away. The chain employs TRBV11-3 and TRBJ1-2; D gene uncertain. This CDR3 region has 17 residues. The germline V gene encodes CDR1 SGHNT and CDR2 YENEEA. Trimming removed 5 bases from V and 4 bases from J, with 23 bases in between. In nucleotides, the CDR3 is TGTGCCAGCAGCACTGATGTCGATCTCGGAAAGACCTATGGCTACACCTTC. Residues: CASSTDVDLGKTYGYTF.

This clonotype occurred many times. The V gene is TRBV20-1, the J gene TRBJ2-1; possibly TRBD1 for D (7 bases). This CDR3 has 14 residues. The V end was cut by 8 bases, the J end by 6 bases, with 20 bases between. Germline loops: CDR1 DFQATT, CDR2 SNEGSKA (reference sequence). The CDR3 sequence: CSTPGAGGGNEQFF. The CDR3 DNA follows: TGCAGTACCCCTGGGGCAGGGGGAGGCAATGAGCAGTTCTTC.

This clonotype turned up a few times. The chain employs TRBV12-3 or TRBV12-4 and TRBJ2-1; D is ambiguous. This CDR3 has 15 amino acids. The germline V and J ends were trimmed by 5 bases and 2 bases, with 13 bases remaining between them. Here the CDR3 reads CASSDNARPYNEQFF. CDR3 nucleotides: TGTGCCAGCAGTGATAACGCTAGACCCTACAATGAGCAGTTCTTC.

This chain links TRBV27 with TRBJ2-1; D is possibly TRBD1 (6 bases). This CDR3 contains 14 residues. CDR1 MNHEY and CDR2 SMNVEV come from the germline V gene (reference sequence). The V gene lost 6 bases and the J gene lost 9 bases, with 18 bases spanning the gap. The CDR3 reads CASSPNTQGFEQFF. In nucleotides, the CDR3 is TGTGCCAGCAGCCCGAATACTCAGGGGTTTGAGCAGTTCTTC.

As to this clonotype: A junction end diverges from the germline sequence, so it may reflect a read error. The V gene is TRBV28, the J gene TRBJ1-3; D remains unclear. The germline V gene encodes CDR1 MDHEN and CDR2 SYDVKM. The CDR3 has 16 amino acids. CDR3 in DNA: TGTGCCAGAAGTTTTTTAGAAGGAGTATATGGAAACACAATATATTTT. It translates to CARSFLEGVYGNTIYF.

This clonotype was detected only a few times. CDR3 bases: TGCAGTGCTAGAGAGGCAGTGGTGAACACTGAAGCTTTCTTT. Translated: CSAREAVVNTEAFF. The J gene is TRBJ1-1, the V gene TRBV20-1; the D is unclear. The V and J ends lost 0 bases and 0 bases respectively, with 8 bases between them. The length of the CDR3 is 14 residues. CDR1 is DFQATT, CDR2 SNEGSKA, per germline (reference sequence).

This clonotype was detected only a few times. The chain uses TRBV21-1 and TRBJ2-3; TRBD1 was called by the table and not checked on the DNA. TRBV21-1 is recorded as a pseudogene. The CDR3 has 17 amino acids. CDR3: CASRYPVATVMQDTQYF. CDR3 DNA: TGTGCCAGCAGGTACCCGGTAGCTACAGTCATGCAAGATACGCAGTATTTT.

This clonotype is a singleton in its sample. Since a much larger clone is just one base distant, this may be a read error. The CDR3 carries no conserved terminal phenylalanine or tryptophan, so it likely arises from a read error. V gene TRBV11-1 combines with J gene TRBJ1-2; D gene uncertain. The germline V gene encodes CDR1 SGHAT and CDR2 FQDESV (reference sequence). V lost 1 base to trimming and J lost 4 bases, with 19 bases between them. The CDR3 totals 17 residues. The CDR3: CASSLVVKAGKTYGYTL. The CDR3 region has the DNA TGTGCCAGCAGCTTAGTAGTTAAGGCTGGAAAGACCTATGGCTACACCCTC.

This clonotype was observed many times. This chain joins TRBV6-2 or TRBV6-3 and TRBJ2-1, with D tentatively TRBD1 (6 bases). The CDR3 length is 16 residues. Germline V CDR1 and CDR2: MNHEY, SVGEGT. Trimming left V 5 bases short and J 8 bases short, with 22 bases between. In DNA form, the CDR3 reads TGTGCCAGCAGTCTATCTAAACAGGGAACCGGCGATGAGCAGTTCTTC. Translated, it gives CASSLSKQGTGDEQFF.

This clonotype was counted many times. The rearrangement links TRBV10-3 to TRBJ2-6; D remains unclear. CDR3 length: 14 residues. Trimming removed 5 bases at V and 0 bases at J, with 5 bases between. Germline CDR1 ENHRY, CDR2 SYGVKD. The CDR3 DNA reads TGTGCCATCAGTATATACTCTGGGGCCAACGTCCTGACTTTC. Translation gives CAISIYSGANVLTF.

This clonotype was recorded many times. V gene TRBV20-1 combines with J gene TRBJ1-1, with TRBD1 as a possible D gene (6 bases). The germline gives CDR1 DFQATT, CDR2 SNEGSKA (reference sequence). There are 14 residues in the CDR3. Trimming pared 1 base from V and 1 base from J, leaving 10 bases between. CDR3 bases: TGCAGTGCTAGAGGAGCCAGGGGGAACACTGAAGCTTTCTTT. Amino acid sequence: CSARGARGNTEAFF.

The table lists this clonotype with many counts. V gene TRBV3-1 combines with J gene TRBJ2-2; 7 nucleotides align to TRBD1. Germline V gene sequence: CDR1 LGHDT, CDR2 YNNKEL (reference sequence). This CDR3 spans 16 amino acids. The ends lost 0 bases at V and 7 bases at J; junction bases unmatched: 8. CDR3 loop: CASSQDLTGFGGELFF. The CDR3 DNA is TGTGCCAGCAGCCAAGACCTGACAGGGTTCGGCGGGGAGCTGTTTTTT.

This clonotype has at least ten counts. The chain is built from TRBV4-3 and TRBJ2-7, with 9 bases identical to TRBD1. Unmatched junction bases numbered 10, after V lost 0 bases and J lost 4 bases. This CDR3 region has 17 residues. Germline CDR1 is LGHNA and CDR2 is YSLEER. Here the CDR3 DNA reads TGCGCCAGCAGCCAAGACCACTCCGGGACAGGGATTTACGAGCAGTACTTC. Translated: CASSQDHSGTGIYEQYF.

A remark on this clonotype: A clone one base away is much larger, so this may be a read error. V usage is TRBV13 and J usage is TRBJ2-1; TRBD2 aligns across 9 bases. The CDR3 is 17 residues long. V lost 5 bases, J lost 8 bases, and 16 bases stayed unmatched. CDR1 and CDR2 (germline): PRHDT, FYEKMQ (reference sequence). The CDR3 reads CASSPTPGLALPDEQFF. The CDR3 DNA reads TGTGCCAGCAGCCCTACCCCGGGACTAGCCCTACCCGATGAGCAGTTCTTC.

This clonotype was seen repeatedly, ten times or more. This sequence joins TRBV23-1 and TRBJ1-2; D not certain. TRBV23-1 is an ORF, and what it does is uncertain. This CDR3 has 17 amino acids. The V end was cut by 4 bases, the J end by 4 bases, with 22 bases between. The CDR3 DNA is TGCGCCAGCAGTCGACGATGGCTACGCAGAAAGACCTATGGCTACACCTTC. Its protein is CASSRRWLRRKTYGYTF.

Notes on this clonotype: A much larger clone lies a single base off, so this may be a read error. The chain recombines TRBV5-1 with TRBJ1-2; unclear D gene. The CDR3 totals 16 residues. Germline CDR1 reads SGHRS; CDR2 reads YFSETQ. V was trimmed by 9 bases and J by 4 bases, leaving 25 bases between them. CDR3 loop: CANERKSVRKTYGYTF. The CDR3 DNA reads as TGCGCCAACGAGAGAAAATCGGTTCGAAAGACCTATGGCTACACCTTC.